These T cell receptor beta chains were read from a single sample in a study of shared clonotypes between healthy human individuals. Libraries were prepared by immunoSEQ multiplex PCR; TCRdb keeps only in-frame clonotypes and omits some of them. The data hold about a million clones, with approximately 80% observed a single time. The sequencing input was memory CD4+ T cells from PBMCs. The receptors here all came from a young man in good health. Some clones in this sample may be carry-over from other donors' samples. Both conserved end residues are part of each CDR3. Each record gives: clone size, J gene, V gene, D gene, CDR3 DNA, CDR3 protein. A D gene is named only where the DNA matches it firmly. Size values are once, few and many counts, or a class for expanded clones, and some rows have none.

few | TRBJ2-7 | TRBV7-3 | NA | TGTGCCAGCAGCCCGAACCGACAGCTTTACGAGCAGTACTTC | CASSPNRQLYEQYF
NA | TRBJ2-1 | TRBV11-2 | TRBD2 | TGTGCCAGCAGGGGGGGACTAGCGGGCTCTGGCTCCTACAATGAGCAGTTCTTC | CASRGGLAGSGSYNEQFF
NA | TRBJ1-2 | TRBV6-1 | NA | TGTGCCAGCAGTGAGGACAGCTATGGCTACACCTTC | CASSEDSYGYTF
NA | TRBJ1-3 | TRBV7-9 | NA | TGTGCCAGCAGCCCCCCCGGGAGCGGTCCCCTCTCTGGAAACACCATATATTTT | CASSPPGSGPLSGNTIYF
NA | TRBJ2-1 | TRBV28 | NA | TGTGCCAGCAGTCCCCCCTGGCCCCATGAGCAGTTCTTC | CASSPPWPHEQFF
NA | TRBJ2-7 | TRBV7-3 | TRBD1 | TGTGCCAGCAGCTTGCAGGGGGCGGTCTTGAGCGAGCAGTACTTC | CASSLQGAVLSEQYF
NA | TRBJ1-3 | TRBV28 | NA | TGTGCCAGCAGTTTATCAACCTTCTCTGGAAACACCATATATTTT | CASSLSTFSGNTIYF
NA | TRBJ2-2 | TRBV7-3 | TRBD2 | TGTGCCAGCAGCTTAGTCCTAGCGGGAGCCGGGGAGCTGTTTTTT | CASSLVLAGAGELFF
NA | TRBJ2-3 | TRBV29-1 | TRBD2 | TGCAGCGTTGTTGGCGGGAGTGCAGATACGCAGTATTTT | CSVVGGSADTQYF
NA | TRBJ1-1 | TRBV6-6 | NA | TGTGCCAGCAAACTGGGGGGCACTGAAGCTTTCTTT | CASKLGGTEAFF
NA | TRBJ2-6 | TRBV7-3 | NA | TGTGCCAGCAGCTTAATGCCAGCTGGGGCCAACGTCCTGACTTTC | CASSLMPAGANVLTF
NA | TRBJ1-3 | TRBV19 | NA | TGTGCCAGTAGGATGAGCTCTGGAAACACCATATATTTT | CASRMSSGNTIYF
few | TRBJ2-7 | TRBV10-3 | NA | TGTGCCATCAGTGTAGGGACAACCTACGAGCAGTACTTC | CAISVGTTYEQYF
once | TRBJ2-3 | TRBV10-3 | TRBD1 | TGTGCCATCGGTGGGACAGGGACTACAGATACGCAGTATTTT | CAIGGTGTTDTQYF
once | TRBJ1-2 | TRBV28 | NA | TGTGCCAGCAGTTTACCGCGATCTAACTATGGCTACACCTTC | CASSLPRSNYGYTF
NA | TRBJ2-5 | TRBV30 | TRBD1 | TGTGCCTGGAGTGTTTTGGGCAGGGGGACGGAGACCCAGTACTTC | CAWSVLGRGTETQYF
NA | TRBJ1-2 | TRBV6-1 | NA | TGTGCCAGCAGTGAACCTTGGGTCTATGGCTACACCTTC | CASSEPWVYGYTF
NA | TRBJ1-2 | TRBV28 | NA | TGTGCCAGCAGTTTATTAACGGACGTCCTCAAAGGTCGCACCTTC | CASSLLTDVLKGRTF
NA | TRBJ2-1 | TRBV10-3 | TRBD1 | TGTGCCATCAGTGAGCCTCCCGGGACAGGATCCTACAATGAGCAGTTCTTC | CAISEPPGTGSYNEQFF
once | TRBJ1-2 | TRBV6-6 | NA | TGTGCCAGCAGCCCACAGGGTTCTGGCTACACCTTC | CASSPQGSGYTF
NA | TRBJ2-7 | TRBV6-5 | TRBD1 | TGTGCCAGCAGAGGGACAGGGCGAGGCTACGAGCAGTACTTC | CASRGTGRGYEQYF